This TCR beta chain stems from a study of blood T cell repertoires in COVID-19. The data were produced by immunoSEQ multiplex PCR, yet TCRdb's version contains in-frame clones alone and is incomplete. This table has tens of thousands of clones, 79% appearing once. The V and J ends lost 1 base and 5 bases respectively, with 12 bases between them. CDR1 LNHDA and CDR2 SQIVND come from the germline V gene (reference sequence). This CDR3 region has 15 residues. The receptor was derived from a human donor in a cohort sampled during active COVID-19. The sample consisted of peripheral blood. This chain connects TRBV19 to TRBJ2-1; D not certain. The CDR3 sequence is CASSIVPPSHNEQFF. The CDR3 bases are TGTGCCAGTAGTATAGTCCCCCCCTCTCACAATGAGCAGTTCTTC.